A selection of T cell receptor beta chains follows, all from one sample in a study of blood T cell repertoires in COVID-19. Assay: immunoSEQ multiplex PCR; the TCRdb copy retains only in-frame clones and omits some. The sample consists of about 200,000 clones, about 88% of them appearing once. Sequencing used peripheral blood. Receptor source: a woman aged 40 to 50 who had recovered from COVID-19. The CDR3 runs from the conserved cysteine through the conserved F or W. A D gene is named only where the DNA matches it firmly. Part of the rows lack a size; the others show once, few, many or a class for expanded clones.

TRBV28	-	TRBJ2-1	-	CASMEGPSSYNEQFF	TGTGCCAGCATGGAGGGCCCTAGCTCCTACAATGAGCAGTTCTTC
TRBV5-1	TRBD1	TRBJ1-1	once	CASSGDRGWGEAFF	TGCGCCAGCAGCGGTGACAGGGGGTGGGGTGAAGCTTTCTTT
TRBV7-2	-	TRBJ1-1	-	CASSFDTEAFF	TGTGCCAGCAGCTTCGACACTGAAGCTTTCTTT
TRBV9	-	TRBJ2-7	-	CASSPGSYEQYF	TGTGCCAGCAGCCCCGGCTCCTACGAGCAGTACTTC
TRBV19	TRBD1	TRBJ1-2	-	CASSRARDREVYGYTF	TGTGCCAGTAGTAGGGCCCGGGACAGGGAAGTCTATGGCTACACCTTC
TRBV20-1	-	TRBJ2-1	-	CSASRPGMDNEQFF	TGCAGTGCTAGTCGCCCGGGAATGGACAATGAGCAGTTCTTC
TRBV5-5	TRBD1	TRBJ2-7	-	CASSLWVTGESSYEQYF	TGTGCCAGCAGCTTGTGGGTTACAGGGGAGAGCTCCTACGAGCAGTACTTC
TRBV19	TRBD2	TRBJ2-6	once	CASSKTGGFSGANVLTF	TGTGCCAGTAGTAAAACGGGGGGATTCTCTGGGGCCAACGTCCTGACTTTC
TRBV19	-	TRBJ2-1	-	CASSISTGSLFADEQFF	TGTGCCAGTAGTATTAGCACAGGGTCTTTGTTTGCGGATGAGCAGTTCTTC
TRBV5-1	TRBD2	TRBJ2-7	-	CASSLAGGPLYEQYF	TGCGCCAGCAGCTTGGCGGGGGGACCTCTCTACGAGCAGTACTTC
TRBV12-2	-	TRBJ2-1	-	CASREDGALAGVVGEQFF	TGTGCAAGTCGCGAAGATGGGGCACTAGCGGGAGTGGTTGGTGAGCAGTTCTTC
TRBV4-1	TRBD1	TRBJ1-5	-	CASSQERLAGTGGFSQPQHF	TGCGCCAGCAGCCAAGAGAGGCTGGCAGGGACAGGGGGCTTTAGTCAGCCCCAGCATTTT
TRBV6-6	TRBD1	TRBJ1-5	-	CASSQSGQGLSNQPQHF	TGTGCCAGCAGTCAATCGGGACAGGGTTTAAGCAATCAGCCCCAGCATTTT
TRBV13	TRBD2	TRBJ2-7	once	CASSLGERDAYEQYF	TGTGCCAGCAGCTTAGGTGAGCGGGATGCCTACGAGCAGTACTTC
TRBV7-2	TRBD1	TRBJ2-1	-	CASSPQGAGAYNEQFF	TGTGCCAGCAGCCCGCAGGGGGCAGGGGCCTACAATGAGCAGTTCTTC
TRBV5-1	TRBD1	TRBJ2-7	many	CASSTGQSEQYF	TGCGCCAGCAGCACGGGACAGTCCGAGCAGTACTTC
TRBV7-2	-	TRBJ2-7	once	CASSSTAGYEQYF	TGTGCCAGCAGCTCTACCGCTGGCTACGAGCAGTACTTC
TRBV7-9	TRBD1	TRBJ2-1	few	CASSLGTGVNEQFF	TGTGCCAGCAGCTTAGGGACAGGCGTCAATGAGCAGTTCTTC
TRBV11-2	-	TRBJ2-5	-	CASSLARRGKETQYF	TGTGCCAGCAGCTTAGCCCGTCGGGGGAAAGAGACCCAGTACTTC
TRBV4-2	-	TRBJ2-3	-	CASSQGATFDTQYF	TGTGCCAGCAGCCAAGGAGCGACGTTTGATACGCAGTATTTT
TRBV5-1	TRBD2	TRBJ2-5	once	CASSDIAGAETQYF	TGCGCCAGCAGCGACATAGCGGGAGCGGAGACCCAGTACTTC
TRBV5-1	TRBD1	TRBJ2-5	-	CASSPGTGGETQYF	TGCGCCAGCAGCCCCGGGACAGGGGGAGAGACCCAGTACTTC
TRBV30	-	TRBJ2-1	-	CAWSAGTSSYNEQFF	TGTGCCTGGAGCGCGGGGACCAGCTCCTACAATGAGCAGTTCTTC
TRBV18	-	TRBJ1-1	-	CASSPPGHTNTEAFF	TGTGCCAGCTCACCACCGGGACACACGAACACTGAAGCTTTCTTT
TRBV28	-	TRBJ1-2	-	CASRIQGRGHNYGYTF	TGTGCCAGCAGAATCCAGGGGAGGGGACACAACTATGGCTACACCTTC
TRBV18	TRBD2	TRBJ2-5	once	CASSPRAGGETQYF	TGTGCCAGCTCACCTCGGGCCGGGGGGGAGACCCAGTACTTC
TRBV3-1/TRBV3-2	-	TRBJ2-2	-	CASSHPAGGVGSGELFF	TGTGCCAGCAGCCATCCCGCCGGGGGAGTTGGTTCCGGGGAGCTGTTTTTT
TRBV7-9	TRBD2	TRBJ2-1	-	CASSVSGRASYNEQFF	TGTGCCAGCAGCGTTAGCGGGAGGGCCAGCTACAATGAGCAGTTCTTC